The clone carrying this TCR beta chain appeared many times. Its antigen is as yet unknown. The germline V gene encodes CDR1 SQVTM and CDR2 ANQGSEA. The trim removed 6 bases at V and 4 bases at J, leaving 6 bases unmatched. CDR3 length: 13 residues. The data stem from a study of blood T cells in healthy people across ages. Combining a sample-barcoded 5' primer with a J-beta primer mix, a second PCR ran for roughly 7 to 11 cycles. One entry per CDR3 protein results from TCRdb running MiXCR on the 5' RACE reads. Of 1.4 million or so distinct CDR3 sequences in the sample, under 55% are singletons; the top ten hold more than 4%. General study findings and limits: PBMC samples, being unsorted, prevented any conclusive comparison of naive and antigen-experienced cells.

The origin of this receptor is a woman between 18 and 29 years old in good health. The material sequenced was blood. The chain is built from TRBV29-1 and TRBJ2-1; 7 bases align to TRBD2. In nucleotides, the CDR3 is TGCAGCGTCGTGGGAGGGCCGTACAATGAGCAGTTCTTC. Encoded protein: CSVVGGPYNEQFF.